This T cell receptor (beta chain) was identified in a study of PD-1 blockade in mismatch repair-deficient tumors. V lost 6 bases, J lost 1 base, and 7 bases stayed unmatched. The germline CDR1 and CDR2 sequences are SGHAT and FQNNGV. There are 15 residues in the CDR3. Mismatch repair deficiency was confirmed in all patients, by PCR or immunohistochemistry. TCRs were sequenced from a few patients responding to pembrolizumab. Only in-frame clones appear in the TCRdb table, and some are missing; sequencing was by immunoSEQ multiplex PCR. The table lists around 120,000 clones, about nine tenths of them singletons.

This TCR was recovered from an adult with mismatch repair-deficient cancer. The sequencing used peripheral blood, collected approximately 73 weeks after starting pembrolizumab. The V and J genes are TRBV11-2 and TRBJ2-7; TRBD2 agrees at 9 bases. The DNA for the CDR3 is TGTGCCAGCAGTCGACTTGCGGGAGGGTCCTACGAGCAGTACTTC. Protein sequence: CASSRLAGGSYEQYF.